This entry describes one T cell receptor beta chain. The antigen remains undetermined. This sample was taken from a study of vaccination effects on CD4 cells after COVID-19. The data were produced by immunoSEQ multiplex PCR, yet TCRdb's version contains in-frame clones alone and is incomplete. The sample holds approximately 47,000 clones, 70% seen once. In germline, CDR1 is MNHEY, CDR2 SVGAGI. V dropped 0 bases and J dropped 7 bases, with 16 bases sitting between them. The length of the CDR3 is 16 residues. Culture proceeded for about ten days, and CD4+ T cells were then isolated. All study participants received two doses of BNT162b2 or mRNA-1273 vaccine.

Sample: CD4+ T cells from PBMCs cultured without peptide, taken after COVID-19 vaccination. The chain joins TRBV6-5 to TRBJ1-5; no clear D. The origin of this receptor is a human donor who received a COVID-19 vaccine. The CDR3 spells CASSYSGNLGSQPQHF. The CDR3, as DNA: TGTGCCAGCAGTTACTCGGGTAACCTGGGATCCCAGCCCCAGCATTTT.